These 18 T cell receptor beta chains were sequenced from one sample in a study of T cells in Graves' hyperthyroidism and ophthalmopathy. The CDR3 regions of TCR beta were amplified from RNA transcripts. First-round RT-PCR with HTBI primers amplified the TCR CDR3 region. Using its own MiXCR run on the multiplex PCR reads, TCRdb lists one record per CDR3 protein. Seen here are 45,000 or so distinct CDR3 sequences, around 45% observed once, and the top ten hold roughly 32%. Sequenced sample: peripheral blood or thyroid tissue (not recorded which). All receptors derive from a woman aged 45-65 years with Graves' hyperthyroidism.

This clonotype showed up just a few times. V and J are TRBV19 and TRBJ1-2; TRBD1 matches 9 bases. V shed 6 bases and J 3 bases; nucleotides not matched to a gene: 2. The CDR3 consists of 13 residues. Germline V lookup: CDR1 LNHDA, CDR2 SQIVND (reference sequence). The CDR3 loop is CASSTGGDYGYTF. The CDR3 coding sequence is TGTGCCAGTAGCACAGGGGGCGACTATGGCTACACCTTC. Drawing the rest from reference TRBV19 and TRBJ1-2, the complete variable domain is DGGITQSPKYLFRKEGQNVTLSCEQNLNHDAMYWYRQDPGQGLRLIYYSQIVNDFQKGDIAEGYSVSREKKESFPLTVTSAQKNPTAFYLCASSTGGDYGYTFGSGTRLTVV.

In this sample, this clonotype turned up a few times. The chain links TRBV20-1 to TRBJ2-7; D not certain. Germline V gene sequence: CDR1 DFQATT, CDR2 SNEGSKA (reference sequence). There are 13 residues in the CDR3. Between the trimmed V and J ends, which lost 3 bases and 1 base, there was a span of 10 bases. CDR3: CSASHRVSYEQYF. CDR3 coding DNA: TGCAGTGCTAGTCACAGAGTTTCCTACGAGCAGTACTTC.

The chain joins TRBV13 to TRBJ1-2; 7 bases fit TRBD1. Per germline, CDR1 PRHDT and CDR2 FYEKMQ (reference sequence). The trim removed 3 bases at V and 4 bases at J, leaving 8 bases unmatched. The CDR3 consists of 15 residues. The CDR3, as DNA: TGTGCCAGCAGCTTCTCGACAGGGACTGGCTATGGCTACACCTTC. It translates to CASSFSTGTGYGYTF.

The chain couples TRBV10-3 to TRBJ2-2, with a possible D match to TRBD1 (6 bases). This CDR3 is 14 amino acids long. V dropped 2 bases and J dropped 4 bases, with 8 bases sitting between them. Germline values: CDR1 ENHRY, CDR2 SYGVKD. The CDR3: CAISEEGGTGELFF. The CDR3 DNA is TGTGCCATCAGTGAGGAAGGGGGCACCGGGGAGCTGTTTTTT.

The gene calls are TRBV20-1 and TRBJ2-3; 7 bases line up with TRBD1. V shed 4 bases, J shed 1 base, and the junction held 2 bases outside the gene matches. CDR1 and CDR2 from the germline V gene are DFQATT and SNEGSKA (reference sequence). The CDR3 sequence is 13 residues long. For the CDR3, the DNA is TGCAGTGCTATCGACAGGGGCACAGATACGCAGTATTTT. Translation: CSAIDRGTDTQYF.

The rearrangement links TRBV7-9 to TRBJ1-2; 10 positions match TRBD1. The germline CDR1 and CDR2 sequences are SEHNR and FQNEAQ (reference sequence). V lost 4 bases, J lost 1 base, and 6 bases stayed unmatched. This CDR3 comprises 16 residues. CDR3 sequence (DNA): TGTGCCAGCAGCTCGGGGACAGGGGCTTTTAACTATGGCTACACCTTC. As protein: CASSSGTGAFNYGYTF.

This clonotype appeared many times. This rearrangement joins TRBV7-9 to TRBJ2-7; a possible D gene is TRBD2 (6 bases). The V and J ends lost 0 bases and 7 bases respectively, with 13 bases between them. CDR1 and CDR2 (germline): SEHNR, FQNEAQ (reference sequence). The CDR3 has 14 amino acids. The CDR3 loop reads CASSLAGVRGEQYF. The CDR3 DNA sequence: TGTGCCAGCAGCTTAGCGGGGGTTCGGGGGGAGCAGTACTTC.

The chain carries TRBV7-9 and TRBJ2-3; no clear D. Germline CDR1 is SEHNR and CDR2 is FQNEAQ (reference sequence). The CDR3 covers 14 residues. The V and J ends lost 5 bases and 5 bases respectively, with 14 bases between them. The CDR3 DNA sequence: TGTGCCAGCAGCCGCCCGCAGAACGAAGATACGCAGTATTTT. It encodes CASSRPQNEDTQYF. Full variable domain (missing parts from reference TRBV7-9 and TRBJ2-3): DTGVSQNPRHKITKRGQNVTFRCDPISEHNRLYWYRQTLGQGPEFLTYFQNEAQLEKSRLLSDRFSAERPKGSFSTLEIQRTEQGDSAMYLCASSRPQNEDTQYFGPGTRLTVL.

In this sample, this clonotype turned up many times. V is TRBV6-1 and J is TRBJ2-7; TRBD2 aligns across 10 bases. Germline V gene data show CDR1 as MNHNS and CDR2 as SASEGT. This CDR3 is built from 16 residues. V shed 5 bases and J 3 bases; nucleotides not matched to a gene: 10. CDR3 loop: CASSLKGLAEDYEQYF. In DNA, the CDR3 is TGTGCCAGCAGTCTCAAAGGACTAGCGGAGGACTACGAGCAGTACTTC.

A few counts support this clonotype. The V call is TRBV10-2, the J call TRBJ1-5, with no clear D. Germline V lookup: CDR1 WSHSY, CDR2 SAAADI. This CDR3 comprises 11 residues. V lost 0 bases and J lost 14, with 8 bases in between. CDR3 region: CASSESALEHF. The CDR3, as DNA: TGCGCCAGCAGTGAGTCAGCGCTCGAGCATTTT.

By share, this clonotype ranks as medium-sized. V and J are TRBV24-1 and TRBJ2-2; D is undetermined. This CDR3 spans 19 amino acids. V was clipped by 2 bases and J by 3 bases, with 21 bases between them. Germline assignment: CDR1 KGHDR and CDR2 SFDVKD. The DNA for the CDR3 is TGTGCCACCAGTGATTCCCCCTCTTTGAGTAGGTCCTACACCGGGGAGCTGTTTTTT. Translation gives CATSDSPSLSRSYTGELFF.

J is TRBJ1-4 and V is TRBV7-8; D is undetermined. This CDR3 is built from 15 residues. Germline CDR1 reads SGHVS; CDR2 reads FQNEAQ. Trimming removed 5 bases from V and 0 bases from J, with 10 bases in between. In nucleotides, the CDR3 is TGTGCCAGCAGCCCCCTTGGGACAACTAATGAAAAACTGTTTTTT. Translation gives CASSPLGTTNEKLFF.

Concerning this clonotype itself: A single base separates this from a much larger clone, so it may be a read error. This rearrangement joins TRBV4-2 to TRBJ2-5; perhaps TRBD2 as D (5 bases). Germline CDR1 reads LGHNA; CDR2 reads YNFKEQ. CDR3 length: 19 residues. Written as DNA, the CDR3 is TGTGTCAGCAGCCAAGATCCGACGGGCCGGACTTTTGGGAAAGAGACCCAGTACTTC. Residues: CVSSQDPTGRTFGKETQYF.

This clonotype was detected once. The chain links TRBV20-1 to TRBJ1-1; D is unclear. CDR1 and CDR2 from the germline V gene are DFQATT and SNEGSKA (reference sequence). This CDR3 is built from 13 residues. CDR3 nucleotides: TGCAGCGTTAGTAGGGCGGTGAACACTGAAGCTTTCTTT. Translation: CSVSRAVNTEAFF.

For this clonotype: A much larger clone sits a single nucleotide away, making a read error possible. The conserved final phenylalanine or tryptophan is absent from the CDR3, which likely points to a read error. V is TRBV10-3 and J is TRBJ1-2; possibly TRBD1 for D (6 bases). CDR1 and CDR2 (germline): ENHRY, SYGVKD. There are 12 residues in the CDR3. Trimming shortened V by 10 bases and J by 6 bases, and 15 bases separated the two germline ends. The chain's CDR3 is CASRRGANGYTS. The CDR3 DNA reads as TGTGCCAGCAGGCGGGGGGCTAATGGCTACACCTCC.

The chain employs TRBV20-1 and TRBJ2-7; 9 bases line up with TRBD1. The CDR3 runs to 16 residues. CDR1 DFQATT and CDR2 SNEGSKA come from the germline V gene (reference sequence). V was pared by 6 bases and J by 1 base, with 13 bases of the junction left unmatched. CDR3 bases: TGCAGTGCAACGATCCGGGACAGGGTACGATCCTACGAGCAGTACTTC. The encoded protein is CSATIRDRVRSYEQYF.

This chain uses TRBV2 with TRBJ1-2; no reliable D call. The ends were cut back, 1 base at V and 2 bases at J, with 11 bases in the middle. The CDR3 runs 15 residues. Looked up from germline, CDR1 is SNHLY and CDR2 is FYNNEI. The DNA for the CDR3 is TGTGCCAGCAGTGAAGAAAGACCCCTAAACTATGGCTACACCTTC. Protein sequence: CASSEERPLNYGYTF.

The chain joins TRBV20-1 to TRBJ1-4; TRBD1 matches at 8 bases. Germline V gene sequence: CDR1 DFQATT, CDR2 SNEGSKA (reference sequence). This CDR3 region has 14 residues. Trimming at V came to 2 bases and at J to 10 bases, leaving 9 bases not matched to a gene. CDR3 sequence: CSARSTGVQVKLFF. DNA for the CDR3: TGCAGTGCTAGATCGACAGGGGTGCAAGTAAAACTGTTTTTT.